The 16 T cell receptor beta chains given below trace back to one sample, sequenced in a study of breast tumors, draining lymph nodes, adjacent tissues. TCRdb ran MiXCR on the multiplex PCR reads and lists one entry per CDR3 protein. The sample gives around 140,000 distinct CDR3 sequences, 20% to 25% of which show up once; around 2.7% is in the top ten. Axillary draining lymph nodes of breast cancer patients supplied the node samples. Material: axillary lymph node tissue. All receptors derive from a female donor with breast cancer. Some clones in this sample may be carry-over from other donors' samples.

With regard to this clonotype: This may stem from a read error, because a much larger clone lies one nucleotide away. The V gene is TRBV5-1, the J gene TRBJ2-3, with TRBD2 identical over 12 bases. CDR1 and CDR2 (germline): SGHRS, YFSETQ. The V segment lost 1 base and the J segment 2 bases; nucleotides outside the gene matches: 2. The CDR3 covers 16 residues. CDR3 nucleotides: TGCGCCAGCAGCTTGTGGACTAGCGGGAACACAGATACGCAGTATTTT. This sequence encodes CASSLWTSGNTDTQYF.

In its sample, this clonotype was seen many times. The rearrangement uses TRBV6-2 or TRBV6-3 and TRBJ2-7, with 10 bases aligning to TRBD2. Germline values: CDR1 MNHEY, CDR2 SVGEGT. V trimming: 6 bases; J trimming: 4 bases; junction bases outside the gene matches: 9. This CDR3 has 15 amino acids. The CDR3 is CASRAASGRKYEQYF. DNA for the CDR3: TGTGCCAGCAGGGCGGCTAGCGGGAGAAAATACGAGCAGTACTTC.

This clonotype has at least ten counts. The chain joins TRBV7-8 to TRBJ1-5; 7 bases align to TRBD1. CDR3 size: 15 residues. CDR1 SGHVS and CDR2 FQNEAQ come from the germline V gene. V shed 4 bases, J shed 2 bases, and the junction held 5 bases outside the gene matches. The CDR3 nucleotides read TGTGCCAGCAGCTCCCGGGACAGCGGCAATCAGCCCCAGCATTTT. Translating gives CASSSRDSGNQPQHF.

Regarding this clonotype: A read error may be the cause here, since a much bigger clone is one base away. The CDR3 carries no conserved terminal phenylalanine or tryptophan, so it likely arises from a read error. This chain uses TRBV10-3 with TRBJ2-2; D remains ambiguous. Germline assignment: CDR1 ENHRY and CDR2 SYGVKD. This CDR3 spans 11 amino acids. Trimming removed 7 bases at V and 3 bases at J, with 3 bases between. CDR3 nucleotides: TGTGCCATCACGGACACCGGGGAGCTGTTTCTT. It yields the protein CAITDTGELFL.

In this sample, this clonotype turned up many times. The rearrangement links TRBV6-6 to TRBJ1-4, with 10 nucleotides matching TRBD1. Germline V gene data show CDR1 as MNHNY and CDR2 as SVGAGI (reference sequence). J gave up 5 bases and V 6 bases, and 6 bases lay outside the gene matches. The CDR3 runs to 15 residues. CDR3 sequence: CASSAPGQGNEKLFF. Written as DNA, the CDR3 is TGTGCCAGCAGCGCGCCGGGACAGGGGAATGAAAAACTGTTTTTT.

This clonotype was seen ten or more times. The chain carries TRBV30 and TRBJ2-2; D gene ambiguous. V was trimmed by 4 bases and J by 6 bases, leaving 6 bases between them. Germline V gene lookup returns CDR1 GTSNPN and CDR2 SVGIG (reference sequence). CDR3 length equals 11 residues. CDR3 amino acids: CAWTPAGELFF. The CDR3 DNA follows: TGTGCCTGGACCCCTGCCGGGGAGCTGTTTTTT.

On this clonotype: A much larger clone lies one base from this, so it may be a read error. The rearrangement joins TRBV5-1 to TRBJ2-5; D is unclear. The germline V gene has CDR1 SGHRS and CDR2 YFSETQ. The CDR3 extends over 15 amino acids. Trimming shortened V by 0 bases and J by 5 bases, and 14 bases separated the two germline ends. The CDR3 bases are TGCGCCAGCAGCTTGGGCGCCCGTGACGGTGAGACCCAGTACTTC. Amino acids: CASSLGARDGETQYF.

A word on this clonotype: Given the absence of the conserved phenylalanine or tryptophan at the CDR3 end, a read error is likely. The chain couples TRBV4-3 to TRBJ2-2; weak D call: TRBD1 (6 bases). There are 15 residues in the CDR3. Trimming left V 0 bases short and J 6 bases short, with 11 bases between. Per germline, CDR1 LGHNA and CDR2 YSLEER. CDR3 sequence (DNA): TGCGCCAGCAGCCAAGAGGGCAGGGGACCCGGGGAGCTGTTTTAT. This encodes CASSQEGRGPGELFY.

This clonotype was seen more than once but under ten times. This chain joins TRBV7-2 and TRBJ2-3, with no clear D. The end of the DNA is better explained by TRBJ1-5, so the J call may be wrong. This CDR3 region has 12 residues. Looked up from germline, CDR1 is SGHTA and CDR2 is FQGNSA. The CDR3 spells CASSGSTDTQHF. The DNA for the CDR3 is TGTGCCAGCAGCGGCTCCACAGATACGCAGCATTTT.

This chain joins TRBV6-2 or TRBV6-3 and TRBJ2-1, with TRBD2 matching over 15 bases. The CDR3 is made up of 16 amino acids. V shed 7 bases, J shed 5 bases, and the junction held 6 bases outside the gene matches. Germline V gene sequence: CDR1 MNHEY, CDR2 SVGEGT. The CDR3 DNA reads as TGTGCCAGCACCCGGACTAGCGGGAGGGCCGACAATGAGCAGTTCTTC. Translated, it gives CASTRTSGRADNEQFF.

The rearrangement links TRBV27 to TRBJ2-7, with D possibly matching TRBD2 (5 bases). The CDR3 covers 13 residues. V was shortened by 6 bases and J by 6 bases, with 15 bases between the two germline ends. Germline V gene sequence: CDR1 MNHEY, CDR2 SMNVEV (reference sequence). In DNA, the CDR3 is TGTGCCAGCAGGGGGTGGGGAGTAAGCGAGCAGTACTTC. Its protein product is CASRGWGVSEQYF.

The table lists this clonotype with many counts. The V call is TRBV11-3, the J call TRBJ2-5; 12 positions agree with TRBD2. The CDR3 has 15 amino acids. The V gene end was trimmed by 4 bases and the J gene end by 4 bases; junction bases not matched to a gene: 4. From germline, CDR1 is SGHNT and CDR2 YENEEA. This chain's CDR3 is CASSSLAGGVETQYF. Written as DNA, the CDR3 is TGTGCCAGCAGCTCACTAGCGGGAGGTGTAGAGACCCAGTACTTC.

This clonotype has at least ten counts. Here the CDR3 reads CASSLDGSETQYF. The CDR3, as DNA: TGTGCCAGCAGCTTAGACGGGAGTGAGACCCAGTACTTC. V gene TRBV7-3 combines with J gene TRBJ2-5; D is perhaps TRBD2 (6 bases). The CDR3 sequence is 13 residues long. The ends were cut back, 2 bases at V and 5 bases at J, with 9 bases in the middle. Germline CDR1 and CDR2: SGHTA and FQGTGA.

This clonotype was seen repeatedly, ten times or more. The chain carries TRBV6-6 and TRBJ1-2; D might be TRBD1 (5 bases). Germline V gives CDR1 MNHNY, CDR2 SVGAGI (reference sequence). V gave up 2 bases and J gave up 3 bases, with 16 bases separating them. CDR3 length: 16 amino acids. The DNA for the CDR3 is TGTGCCAGCAGTTACGATGGGGGGGGTCGGGACTATGGCTACACCTTC. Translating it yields CASSYDGGGRDYGYTF.

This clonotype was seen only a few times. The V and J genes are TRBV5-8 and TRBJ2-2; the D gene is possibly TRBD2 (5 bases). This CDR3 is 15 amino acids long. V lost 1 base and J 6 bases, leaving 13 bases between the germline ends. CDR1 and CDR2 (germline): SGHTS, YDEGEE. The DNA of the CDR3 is TGTGCCAGCAGCTTGTACGTGTCGCGGGCCGGGGAGCTGTTTTTT. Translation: CASSLYVSRAGELFF.

The CDR3 protein is CASGDGDSFQPQHF. The CDR3 DNA is TGTGCCAGCGGGGACGGGGACAGTTTTCAGCCCCAGCATTTT. V gene TRBV2 combines with J gene TRBJ1-5, with 7 bases that match TRBD1. Germline CDR1 and CDR2: SNHLY and FYNNEI. CDR3 length: 14 residues. Losses at the gene ends were 8 bases for V and 6 bases for J; bases not matched to a gene: 10.